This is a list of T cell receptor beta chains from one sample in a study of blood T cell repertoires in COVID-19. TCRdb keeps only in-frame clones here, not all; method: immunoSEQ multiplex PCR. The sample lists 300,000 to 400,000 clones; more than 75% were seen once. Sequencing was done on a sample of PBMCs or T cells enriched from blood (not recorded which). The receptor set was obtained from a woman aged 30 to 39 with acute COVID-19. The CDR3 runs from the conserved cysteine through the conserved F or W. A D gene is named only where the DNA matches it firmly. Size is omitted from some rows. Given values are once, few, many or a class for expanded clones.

CDR3: CATSDLPGQGTGELFF; DNA: TGTGCCACCAGTGATCTACCGGGACAGGGGACCGGGGAGCTGTTTTTT; D: TRBD1; size: NA; V: TRBV24-1; J: TRBJ2-2; length: 16
CDR3: CASSSWTAYNEQFF; DNA: TGCGCCAGCAGCTCTTGGACAGCCTACAATGAGCAGTTCTTC; D: NA; size: once; V: TRBV5-1; J: TRBJ2-1; length: 14
CDR3: CASSQESNYGYTF; DNA: TGCGCCAGCAGCCAAGAGTCGAACTATGGCTACACCTTC; D: NA; size: NA; V: TRBV4-3; J: TRBJ1-2; length: 13
CDR3: CASTPSGGRFGELFF; DNA: TGTGCCAGCACCCCTAGCGGGGGGAGGTTCGGGGAGCTGTTTTTT; D: TRBD2; size: NA; V: TRBV27; J: TRBJ2-2; length: 15
CDR3: CASSSTGTGPTDTQYF; DNA: TGTGCCAGCAGTTCCACCGGGACAGGGCCCACAGATACGCAGTATTTT; D: TRBD1; size: NA; V: TRBV28; J: TRBJ2-3; length: 16
CDR3: CASSLTTGNSGKLFF; DNA: TGTGCCAGCAGTTTGACCACAGGGAATTCAGGAAAACTGTTTTTT; D: NA; size: once; V: TRBV28; J: TRBJ1-4; length: 15
CDR3: CASSTGTGGSNQPQHF; DNA: TGTGCCAGCAGTACCGGGACAGGGGGTTCCAATCAGCCCCAGCATTTT; D: TRBD1; size: NA; V: TRBV27; J: TRBJ1-5; length: 16
CDR3: CASSSIGWNEQFF; DNA: TGTGCCAGCAGCTCCATCGGGTGGAATGAGCAGTTCTTC; D: NA; size: NA; V: TRBV7-9; J: TRBJ2-1; length: 13
CDR3: CASSHPGQGYSPLHF; DNA: TGCGCCAGCAGCCACCCAGGACAGGGGTATTCACCCCTCCACTTT; D: TRBD1; size: NA; V: TRBV5-1; J: TRBJ1-6; length: 15
CDR3: CAIRGQVMNTEAFF; DNA: TGTGCCATCAGAGGACAGGTGATGAACACTGAAGCTTTCTTT; D: TRBD1; size: NA; V: TRBV10-3; J: TRBJ1-1; length: 14
CDR3: CASSAIPGDLSGNTIYF; DNA: TGTGCCAGCAGCGCCATCCCAGGGGACCTCTCTGGAAACACCATATATTTT; D: NA; size: NA; V: TRBV9; J: TRBJ1-3; length: 17
CDR3: CASSLQGGYEKLFF; DNA: TGCGCCAGCAGCTTGCAGGGTGGATATGAAAAACTGTTTTTT; D: NA; size: NA; V: TRBV5-1; J: TRBJ1-4; length: 14
CDR3: CASSYSLAGGNEQFF; DNA: TGTGCCAGCAGTTACTCCCTAGCGGGGGGTAATGAGCAGTTCTTC; D: TRBD2; size: NA; V: TRBV6-6; J: TRBJ2-1; length: 15
CDR3: CASSHPPGGGGALGTGELFF; DNA: TGTGCCAGCAGTCATCCGCCCGGGGGCGGGGGGGCCTTAGGCACCGGGGAGCTGTTTTTT; D: TRBD2; size: NA; V: TRBV3-1/TRBV3-2; J: TRBJ2-2; length: 20
CDR3: CASSTTGFSNQPQHF; DNA: TGTGCCAGTAGTACCACAGGGTTTAGCAATCAGCCCCAGCATTTT; D: NA; size: NA; V: TRBV19; J: TRBJ1-5; length: 15
CDR3: CASRGQTNTGELFF; DNA: TGTGCCAGCAGGGGACAGACGAACACCGGGGAGCTGTTTTTT; D: TRBD1; size: NA; V: TRBV2; J: TRBJ2-2; length: 14
CDR3: CASSLEGNSNQPQHF; DNA: TGCGCCAGCAGCTTGGAGGGGAATAGCAATCAGCCCCAGCATTTT; D: NA; size: NA; V: TRBV5-1; J: TRBJ1-5; length: 15
CDR3: CASSRLGTGGGEKLFF; DNA: TGTGCCAGCAGCCGCCTCGGGACAGGGGGAGGGGAAAAACTGTTTTTT; D: TRBD1; size: NA; V: TRBV11-2; J: TRBJ1-4; length: 16
CDR3: CASLRDEAEQYF; DNA: TGTGCCAGCCTTCGAGACGAGGCGGAGCAGTACTTC; D: NA; size: NA; V: TRBV2; J: TRBJ2-7; length: 12
CDR3: CASSERGPYGYTF; DNA: TGTGCCAGCAGTGAACGAGGTCCCTATGGCTACACCTTC; D: NA; size: NA; V: TRBV2; J: TRBJ1-2; length: 13
CDR3: CASSFLGTSGYTGELFF; DNA: TGTGCCAGCAGCTTCCTCGGGACTAGCGGCTACACCGGGGAGCTGTTTTTT; D: TRBD2; size: once; V: TRBV7-3; J: TRBJ2-2; length: 17
CDR3: CASSARQGQGETQYF; DNA: TGCGCCAGCAGTGCTAGACAGGGACAGGGAGAGACCCAGTACTTC; D: TRBD1; size: NA; V: TRBV10-1; J: TRBJ2-5; length: 15